One and the same sample provided the 29 T cell receptor beta chains below, sequenced in a study of identifying expanded T cells in peripheral blood. Libraries were prepared by immunoSEQ multiplex PCR; TCRdb keeps only in-frame clonotypes and omits some of them. The data show about 90,000 clones, roughly 84% seen once. Sequencing was done on a sample of blood. The receptors originated from a person between 18 and 75 years old in good health.

The V and J genes are TRBV5-1 and TRBJ1-1; weak D call: TRBD1 (6 bases). Trimming took off 5 bases at V and 0 bases at J, with 14 bases between the two ends. This CDR3 has 15 amino acids. Germline assignment: CDR1 SGHRS and CDR2 YFSETQ. DNA for the CDR3: TGCGCCAGCAGACAGGAAGGGGGAATGAACACTGAAGCTTTCTTT. Translation gives CASRQEGGMNTEAFF.

This rearrangement joins TRBV18 to TRBJ1-1; 8 bases agree with TRBD1. This CDR3 spans 15 amino acids. The ends lost 1 base at V and 4 bases at J; junction bases unmatched: 5. CDR1 is KGHSH, CDR2 LQKENI, per germline. CDR3 sequence: CASSPQGQGGTEAFF. The CDR3 nucleotides read TGTGCCAGCTCACCACAAGGACAGGGTGGCACTGAAGCTTTCTTT.

The chain employs TRBV9 and TRBJ1-6; D remains ambiguous. The V gene's germline CDR1 is SGDLS and CDR2 YYNGEE. This CDR3 region has 13 residues. V was clipped by 4 bases and J by 12 bases, with 14 bases between them. In DNA form, the CDR3 reads TGTGCCAGCAGCCCGAGTCCCTTATTACCCCTCCACTTT. Its translation is CASSPSPLLPLHF.

About this clone itself: Relative to the germline gene, one junction end is altered; a read error may explain this. The rearrangement joins TRBV6-6 to TRBJ1-2; D is possibly TRBD1 (5 bases). Looked up from germline, CDR1 is MNHNY and CDR2 is SVGAGI (reference sequence). The CDR3 totals 14 residues. The DNA of the CDR3 is TGTGCCAGCAGTTATAAGGACACTAAGTATGGCTACACCTTC. It yields the protein CASSYKDTKYGYTF.

This chain links TRBV18 with TRBJ1-1, with 11 bases aligning to TRBD1. CDR1 KGHSH and CDR2 LQKENI come from the germline V gene. V shed 6 bases, J shed 5 bases, and the junction held 5 bases outside the gene matches. This CDR3 spans 14 amino acids. The CDR3 loop is CASSGQGGGTEAFF. The CDR3 DNA follows: TGTGCCAGCTCGGGACAGGGGGGAGGAACTGAAGCTTTCTTT.

V is TRBV27 and J is TRBJ2-3, with a possible D match to TRBD2 (7 bases). The V end was cut by 3 bases, the J end by 2 bases, with 27 bases between. The CDR3 extends over 20 amino acids. Per germline, CDR1 MNHEY and CDR2 SMNVEV (reference sequence). The CDR3: CASSLRGDPLGRGHTDTQYF. DNA of the CDR3: TGTGCCAGCAGTTTGCGTGGAGACCCACTAGGGCGGGGGCACACAGATACGCAGTATTTT.

About this clone: At one of its ends the junction is not consistent with the germline gene, which may arise from a read error. V and J are TRBV6-4 and TRBJ1-6; D possibly corresponds to TRBD1 (5 bases). The germline V gene encodes CDR1 MRHNA and CDR2 SNTAGT. CDR3 length: 14 amino acids. The CDR3 protein is CASSYSPGGSPLHF. CDR3 in DNA: TGTGCCAGCAGTTACTCTCCGGGGGGTTCACCCCTCCACTTT.

The gene calls are TRBV6-1 and TRBJ2-3; 7 nucleotides line up with TRBD2. V lost 3 bases to trimming and J lost 1 base; unmatched junction nucleotides: 7. The CDR3 has 16 residues. Germline V gene lookup returns CDR1 MNHNS and CDR2 SASEGT. The CDR3 loop reads CASSETVGGGTDTQYF. The CDR3 DNA reads as TGTGCCAGCAGTGAGACAGTGGGGGGGGGCACAGATACGCAGTATTTT.

The gene calls are TRBV27 and TRBJ1-2; TRBD1 is a possible D gene (6 bases). Trimming took off 5 bases at V and 8 bases at J, with 18 bases between the two ends. The CDR3 consists of 14 residues. CDR1 and CDR2 from the germline V gene are MNHEY and SMNVEV (reference sequence). Here the CDR3 DNA reads TGTGCCAGCAGTCCAAGACAGGCGAGAGGAGGCTACACCTTC. The encoded protein is CASSPRQARGGYTF.

The chain has TRBV18 and TRBJ2-1; D remains unclear. This CDR3 has 15 amino acids. V gave up 4 bases and J gave up 7 bases, with 17 bases separating them. The germline V gene encodes CDR1 KGHSH and CDR2 LQKENI. CDR3 in amino acids: CASSLRGPGGNEQFF. DNA of the CDR3: TGTGCCAGCTCACTTAGAGGTCCGGGTGGGAATGAGCAGTTCTTC.

This sequence joins TRBV30 and TRBJ2-7, with 10 nucleotides matching TRBD1. The CDR3 is made up of 12 amino acids. With V trimmed by 2 bases and J by 7 bases, 2 bases remained unmatched. Per germline, CDR1 GTSNPN and CDR2 SVGIG (reference sequence). The CDR3 region has the DNA TGTGCCTGGAGTAAGGGACAGGGGGAGCAGTACTTC. Protein: CAWSKGQGEQYF.

The chain employs TRBV7-8 and TRBJ1-4; the D gene is possibly TRBD1 (6 bases). The germline V gene encodes CDR1 SGHVS and CDR2 FQNEAQ. The V gene lost 7 bases and the J gene lost 0 bases, with 21 bases spanning the gap. The CDR3 has 18 residues. As DNA, the CDR3 is TGTGCCAGCACCCCAGTCGGGAGGGGGAGGGCAACTAATGAAAAACTGTTTTTT. Protein: CASTPVGRGRATNEKLFF.

This clone has only one observation. For the CDR3, the DNA is TGTGCCAGCAGCTTAGAACAGGGATTTGGTGAAAAACTGTTTTTT. Amino acid sequence: CASSLEQGFGEKLFF. The rearrangement joins TRBV7-2 to TRBJ1-4; perhaps TRBD1 as D (6 bases). The germline gives CDR1 SGHTA, CDR2 FQGNSA. V gave up 1 base and J gave up 7 bases, with 13 bases separating them. The CDR3 extends over 15 amino acids.

The chain has TRBV4-3 and TRBJ1-6, with D possibly matching TRBD1 (5 bases). V lost 3 bases and J 8 bases, leaving 14 bases between the germline ends. Germline V lookup: CDR1 LGHNA, CDR2 YSLEER. The CDR3 length is 15 residues. CDR3 region: CASSQDRGRDSPLHF. The CDR3 coding sequence is TGCGCCAGCAGCCAGGATAGGGGACGGGATTCACCCCTCCACTTT.

The gene calls are TRBV7-9 and TRBJ2-5; the D is unclear. Germline V gene sequence: CDR1 SEHNR, CDR2 FQNEAQ (reference sequence). This CDR3 region has 12 residues. The germline V and J ends were trimmed by 3 bases and 5 bases, with 7 bases remaining between them. The DNA of the CDR3 is TGTGCCAGCAGCTTCGTAAGGGAGACCCAGTACTTC. Residues: CASSFVRETQYF.

This rearrangement joins TRBV5-1 to TRBJ2-5; 7 nucleotides align to TRBD1. Looked up from germline, CDR1 is SGHRS and CDR2 is YFSETQ. V was pared by 4 bases and J by 2 bases, with 5 bases of the junction left unmatched. The CDR3 has 14 residues. The CDR3 here is CASSRQDRQETQYF. The CDR3, as DNA: TGCGCCAGCAGCCGTCAGGACAGGCAAGAGACCCAGTACTTC.

This clone showed up just once. The chain recombines TRBV19 with TRBJ1-6; D call uncertain. The CDR3 loop spans 15 amino acids. From germline, CDR1 is LNHDA and CDR2 SQIVND (reference sequence). V dropped 3 bases and J dropped 7 bases, with 13 bases sitting between them. CDR3: CASSIEGARNSPLHF. Here the CDR3 DNA reads TGTGCCAGTAGTATCGAGGGAGCTCGGAATTCACCCCTCCACTTT.

The CDR3 DNA follows: TGTGCCAGCAGCTTAGGTCTAGCTGCGAAGACCCAGTACTTC. It translates to CASSLGLAAKTQYF. The chain couples TRBV11-2 to TRBJ2-5; possible D gene TRBD2, 5 bases. CDR1 is SGHAT, CDR2 FQNNGV, per germline. Trimming shortened V by 1 base and J by 6 bases, and 12 bases separated the two germline ends. The CDR3 spans 14 residues. Together with reference TRBV11-2 and TRBJ2-5, the CDR3 gives the full variable domain: EAGVAQSPRYKIIEKRQSVAFWCNPISGHATLYWYQQILGQGPKLLIQFQNNGVVDDSQLPKDRFSAERLKGVDSTLKIQPAKLEDSAVYLCASSLGLAAKTQYFGPGTRLLVL.

The chain has TRBV2 and TRBJ1-4, with D unclear. Per germline, CDR1 SNHLY and CDR2 FYNNEI. Trimming took 3 bases from V and 11 from J, leaving 13 bases between them. The CDR3 runs to 13 residues. The CDR3 DNA follows: TGTGCCAGCAGTGACGGGCGGGGAAATAAACTGTTTTTT. Translating gives CASSDGRGNKLFF.

J is TRBJ2-3 and V is TRBV7-8; D not certain. The CDR3 sequence is 14 residues long. CDR1 is SGHVS, CDR2 FQNEAQ, per germline. With 5 bases removed from V and 4 bases from J, the gap between germline ends came to 13 bases. CDR3 amino acids: CASSHRPTPDTQYF. Here the CDR3 DNA reads TGTGCCAGCAGCCACAGACCCACCCCAGATACGCAGTATTTT.

The genes are TRBV18 and TRBJ2-7; D is unclear. Germline assignment: CDR1 KGHSH and CDR2 LQKENI. The CDR3 runs to 15 residues. V lost 4 bases and J 5 bases, leaving 18 bases between the germline ends. CDR3 bases: TGTGCCAGCTCACTGATACCGGGTCCCCAAGACGAGCAGTACTTC. Translated, it gives CASSLIPGPQDEQYF.

The chain has TRBV6-5 and TRBJ1-2; the match to TRBD1 covers 7 bases. This CDR3 spans 15 amino acids. CDR1 is MNHEY, CDR2 SVGAGI, per germline. After removal of 4 bases from V and 8 bases from J, the junction contained 13 bases not matched to a gene. The DNA for the CDR3 is TGTGCCAGCAGTTCCCAGACAGGGTGGGTGTCCGGCTACACCTTC. It encodes CASSSQTGWVSGYTF.

This chain uses TRBV2 with TRBJ1-1, with D possibly TRBD1 on 5 matching bases. The CDR3 length is 15 residues. Germline CDR1 is SNHLY and CDR2 is FYNNEI. V lost 3 bases, J lost 2 bases, and 13 bases lay in between. The CDR3 DNA is TGTGCCAGCAGTGACCCCAGGAGGGGAAACACTGAAGCTTTCTTT. This gives the protein CASSDPRRGNTEAFF.

This chain joins TRBV23-1 and TRBJ1-4, with 12 bases aligning to TRBD1. TRBV23-1 is recorded as an ORF, its role being uncertain. Losses at the gene ends were 2 bases for V and 0 bases for J; bases not matched to a gene: 19. This CDR3 region has 23 residues. The CDR3 here is CASSQDSSMVWDRGLPTNEKLFF. CDR3 coding DNA: TGCGCCAGCAGTCAAGACTCATCTATGGTATGGGACAGGGGGCTTCCAACTAATGAAAAACTGTTTTTT.

A word on this clone: An end of the junction differs from the germline gene, which may be a read error. The chain uses TRBV5-4 and TRBJ1-2; 7 bases line up with TRBD1. Germline CDR1 and CDR2: SGHNT and YYREEE (reference sequence). The CDR3 runs to 14 residues. The CDR3 coding sequence is TGCGCCAGCAGCCGGGACAGCGCTAACTATGGCTACACCTTC. Translating gives CASSRDSANYGYTF.

The gene calls are TRBV10-3 and TRBJ1-1; a weak D match, TRBD1 (6 bases). Deletions cut 4 bases from V and 11 bases from J, with 14 bases between. Germline CDR1 and CDR2: ENHRY and SYGVKD. The CDR3 length is 12 residues. This chain's CDR3 is CAISAITGRAFF. CDR3 nucleotides: TGTGCCATCAGTGCGATTACAGGGAGGGCTTTCTTT.

This chain uses TRBV6-5 with TRBJ1-2; TRBD1 agrees at 12 bases. V was clipped by 5 bases and J by 6 bases; unmatched bases: 4. CDR3 length: 14 amino acids. Germline CDR1 reads MNHEY; CDR2 reads SVGAGI. The CDR3 reads CASSDRDRGHGYTF. The DNA of the CDR3 is TGTGCCAGCAGTGACAGGGACAGGGGGCATGGCTACACCTTC.

The genes are TRBV2 and TRBJ2-1; D gene uncertain. Germline V gives CDR1 SNHLY, CDR2 FYNNEI. With 6 bases removed from V and 4 bases from J, the gap between germline ends came to 13 bases. The CDR3 sequence is 14 residues long. Here the CDR3 DNA reads TGTGCCAGCAGCGACTCCTTCGTTTACAATGAGCAGTTCTTC. It specifies CASSDSFVYNEQFF.

In nucleotides, the CDR3 is TGTGCCAGCAACCACTTCACAGATACGCAGTATTTT. This sequence encodes CASNHFTDTQYF. The chain joins TRBV2 to TRBJ2-3, with D hard to call. V lost 7 bases and J 2 bases, leaving 7 bases between the germline ends. There are 12 residues in the CDR3. CDR1 and CDR2 (germline): SNHLY, FYNNEI.